Below are 6 T cell receptor beta chains sequenced from a single sample in a study of blood T cell repertoires in COVID-19. TCRdb's table, derived via immunoSEQ multiplex PCR, lists solely in-frame clones and lacks some. The top ten clones hold more than 4.5% of a sample with some 260,000 clones, approximately 79% of them seen once. The source material was peripheral blood. The receptor source for this set is a woman of 80 years or more with active or convalescent COVID-19.

The gene calls are TRBV10-3 and TRBJ2-3, with a weak D call TRBD2 (5 bases). This CDR3 has 15 amino acids. The germline gives CDR1 ENHRY, CDR2 SYGVKD. The V and J ends lost 4 bases and 1 base respectively, with 12 bases between them. The CDR3 is CAISAGLEGTDTQYF. Written as DNA, the CDR3 is TGTGCCATCAGTGCTGGGCTGGAGGGCACAGATACGCAGTATTTT.

The genes are TRBV12-3 or TRBV12-4 and TRBJ1-6; no reliable D call. V dropped 3 bases and J dropped 8 bases, with 8 bases sitting between them. The CDR3 loop spans 13 amino acids. Written as DNA, the CDR3 is TGTGCCAGCAGTTTGACAACCTATTCACCCCTCCACTTT. It encodes CASSLTTYSPLHF.

V gene TRBV12-3 or TRBV12-4 combines with J gene TRBJ2-3; 7 positions agree with TRBD2. This CDR3 is 13 amino acids long. Losses at the gene ends were 5 bases for V and 5 bases for J; bases not matched to a gene: 4. CDR3 DNA: TGTGCCAGCAGTGGATTAGCGGGAGATACGCAGTATTTT. Protein sequence: CASSGLAGDTQYF.

This clone appeared many times. The gene calls are TRBV27 and TRBJ2-7, with 9 bases aligning to TRBD1. The CDR3 extends over 13 amino acids. Germline assignment: CDR1 MNHEY and CDR2 SMNVEV (reference sequence). Trimming removed 8 bases from V and 5 bases from J; junction bases left unmatched: 7. The CDR3 is CASGDRDDHEQYF. In DNA form, the CDR3 reads TGTGCCAGCGGGGACAGGGACGATCACGAGCAGTACTTC.

This clone is a singleton in its sample. This rearrangement joins TRBV28 to TRBJ1-1; 7 nucleotides match TRBD1. Germline-derived CDR1 and CDR2 are MDHEN and SYDVKM. V shed 4 bases and J 6 bases; nucleotides not matched to a gene: 5. CDR3 length: 13 residues. The CDR3 loop reads CASSSTGKAEAFF. CDR3 DNA sequence: TGTGCCAGCAGTTCGACAGGGAAGGCTGAAGCTTTCTTT.

The chain is built from TRBV6-5 and TRBJ1-1, with TRBD1 matching over 7 bases. J lost 4 bases, V lost 2 bases, and 7 bases had no gene match. CDR1 is MNHEY and CDR2 is SVGAGI in the germline V gene. This CDR3 has 15 amino acids. The CDR3 bases are TGTGCCAGCAGTTACGACAGGGTGGGCGGCACTGAAGCTTTCTTT. Translation: CASSYDRVGGTEAFF.